This T cell receptor beta chain derives from a study of naive and memory T cell subsets. A UMI-containing oligonucleotide was joined by 3' ligation to the TCR cDNA template. This clonotype occurred many times. The CDR3 spans 14 residues. Germline loops: CDR1 MNHEY, CDR2 SVGEGT. V gave up 5 bases and J gave up 5 bases; unmatched junction bases: 4. Amplification of ligated cDNA took four PCR rounds with SP2 and nested alpha and beta constant primers. For blood and skin samples, reverse transcription used TCR alpha and beta constant primers. From the 5' RACE reads, TCRdb called clonotypes with MiXCR, one entry per CDR3 protein. The sample shows about 56,000 distinct CDR3 sequences, 6% to 8% of them seen only once.

The rearrangement links TRBV6-2 or TRBV6-3 to TRBJ2-2, with TRBD1 identical over 8 bases. The clonotype comes from a female donor in good health. CDR3 residues: CASSQGARTGELFF. CDR3 nucleotides: TGTGCCAGCAGTCAGGGGGCACGTACCGGGGAGCTGTTTTTT.